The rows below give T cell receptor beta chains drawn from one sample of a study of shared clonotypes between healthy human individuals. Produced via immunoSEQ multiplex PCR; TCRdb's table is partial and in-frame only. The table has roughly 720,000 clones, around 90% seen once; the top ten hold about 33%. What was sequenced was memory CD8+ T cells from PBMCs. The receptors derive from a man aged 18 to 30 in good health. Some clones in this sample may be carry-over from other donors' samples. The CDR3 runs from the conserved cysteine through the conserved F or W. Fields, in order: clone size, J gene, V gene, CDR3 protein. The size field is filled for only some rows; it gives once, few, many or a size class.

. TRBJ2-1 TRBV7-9 CASSILKNEQFF
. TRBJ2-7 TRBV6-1 CASSLLRDKYEQYF
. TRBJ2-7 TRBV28 CASSFSHTGEQYF
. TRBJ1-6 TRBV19 CASSTGLASPLHF
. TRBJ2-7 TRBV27 CASGTNLYEQYF
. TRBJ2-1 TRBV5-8 CASSLRGRPYNEQFF
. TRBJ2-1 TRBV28 CASSLRDSLITGGFF
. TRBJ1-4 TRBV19 CASSIRYGTGNEKLFF
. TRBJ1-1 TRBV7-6 CASKVGQRNTEAFF
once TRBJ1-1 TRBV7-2 CASSPRGWTEAFF
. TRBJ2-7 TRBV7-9 CASSSGGENEQYF
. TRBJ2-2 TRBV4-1 CASSLVGGTGELFF
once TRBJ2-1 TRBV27 CASSPGLVTYNEQFF
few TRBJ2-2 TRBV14 CASSQDRFYTGELFF
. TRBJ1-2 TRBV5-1 CASSLGGDYGYTF
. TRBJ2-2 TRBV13 CASRGTGELFF
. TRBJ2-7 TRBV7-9 CASSLDRLGGEQYF
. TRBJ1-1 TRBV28 CASSFNYRNTEAFF
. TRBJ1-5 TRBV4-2 CASSQEWSRVIQPQHF
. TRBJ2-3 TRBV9 CASSQAVSSTDTQYF
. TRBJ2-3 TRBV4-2 CASSSTSGRVGDTQYF
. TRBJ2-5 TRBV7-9 CASSHQGGQETQYF
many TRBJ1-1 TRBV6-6 CASSVRDLGAFF
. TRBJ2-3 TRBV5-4 CASTLRGGRPDTQYF
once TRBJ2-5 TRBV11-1 CASSLRGKETQYF
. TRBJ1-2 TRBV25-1 CASRPWGGYGYTF
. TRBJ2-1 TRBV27 CASSPETYNEQFF
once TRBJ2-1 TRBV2 CASSEALQSGREDNEQFF
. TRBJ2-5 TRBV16 CASSSRSQETQYF
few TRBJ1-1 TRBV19 CASSIANHGTPVAFF
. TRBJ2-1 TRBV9 CASSVGGEDLRGFF
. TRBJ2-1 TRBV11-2 CASSLDRGRSTYNEQFF
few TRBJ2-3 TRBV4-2 CASSQGPSGGTDTQYF
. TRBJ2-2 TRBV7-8 CASSQGQETNTGELFF
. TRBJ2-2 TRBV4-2 CASSQDRRTTGELFF
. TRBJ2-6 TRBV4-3 CASSPRVGSGANVLTF
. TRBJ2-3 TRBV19 CAHHGPTGDTQYF
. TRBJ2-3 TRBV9 CASSVPSGVADTQYF
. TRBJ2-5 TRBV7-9 CASSLDRGTRETQYF
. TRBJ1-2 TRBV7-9 CASIHKDNNYGYTF
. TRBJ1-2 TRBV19 CASTPLPFDTNYGYTF
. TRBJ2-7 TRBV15 CATSRGDSSLGPTYEQYF
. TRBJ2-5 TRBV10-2 CATSRRAETQYF
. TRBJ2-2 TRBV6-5 CASSYSTSPGELFF
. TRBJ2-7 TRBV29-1 CSVVGRGLGEQYF
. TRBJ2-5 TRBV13 CASSPTGGLVQETQYF